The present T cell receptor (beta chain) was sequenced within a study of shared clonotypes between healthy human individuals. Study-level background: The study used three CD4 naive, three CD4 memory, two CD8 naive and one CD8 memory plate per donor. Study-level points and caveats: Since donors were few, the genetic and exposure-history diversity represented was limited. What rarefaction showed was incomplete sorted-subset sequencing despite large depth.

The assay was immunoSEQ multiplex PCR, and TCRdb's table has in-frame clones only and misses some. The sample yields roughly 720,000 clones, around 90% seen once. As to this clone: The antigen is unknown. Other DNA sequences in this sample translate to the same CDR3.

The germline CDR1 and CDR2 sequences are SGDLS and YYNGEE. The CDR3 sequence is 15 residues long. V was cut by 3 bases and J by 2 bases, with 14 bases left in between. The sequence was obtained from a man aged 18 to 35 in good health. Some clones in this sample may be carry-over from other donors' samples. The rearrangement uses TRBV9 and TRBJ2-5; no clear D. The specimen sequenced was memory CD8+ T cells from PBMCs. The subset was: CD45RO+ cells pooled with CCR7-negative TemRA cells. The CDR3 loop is CASSGSGRPQETQYF. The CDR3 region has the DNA TGTGCCAGCAGCGGATCGGGCAGACCTCAAGAGACCCAGTACTTC. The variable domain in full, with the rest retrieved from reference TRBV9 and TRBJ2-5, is DSGVTQTPKHLITATGQRVTLRCSPRSGDLSVYWYQQSLDQGLQFLIQYYNGEERAKGNILERFSAQQFPDLHSELNLSSLELGDSALYFCASSGSGRPQETQYFGPGTRLLVL.